This T cell receptor (beta chain) stems from a study of cytomegalovirus exposure and HLA in healthy donors. Study conclusions and caveats: Altogether, about 160 TCR beta chains were recorded as cytomegalovirus-associated. In vitro work confirmed that a few CMV-associated chains recognize CMV antigens.

Points on this clone: The antigen is unknown.

CDR3 length: 13 residues. The germline V gene encodes CDR1 MNHEY and CDR2 SMNVEV (reference sequence). Trimming took 2 bases from V and 6 from J, leaving 11 bases between them. Clones were sequenced by immunoSEQ multiplex PCR, and TCRdb holds only the in-frame ones, with some missing. Of some 69,000 clones listed, just over 95% are singletons. Sequenced sample: PBMCs. The source of this sequence is a woman in her late teens or twenties in good health and CMV-seropositive. V usage is TRBV27 and J usage is TRBJ2-7; TRBD2 might be the D (7 bases). As DNA, the CDR3 is TGTGCCAGCAGTTTAGGGGGGGCCCTCGAGCAGTACTTC. This translates into CASSLGGALEQYF.